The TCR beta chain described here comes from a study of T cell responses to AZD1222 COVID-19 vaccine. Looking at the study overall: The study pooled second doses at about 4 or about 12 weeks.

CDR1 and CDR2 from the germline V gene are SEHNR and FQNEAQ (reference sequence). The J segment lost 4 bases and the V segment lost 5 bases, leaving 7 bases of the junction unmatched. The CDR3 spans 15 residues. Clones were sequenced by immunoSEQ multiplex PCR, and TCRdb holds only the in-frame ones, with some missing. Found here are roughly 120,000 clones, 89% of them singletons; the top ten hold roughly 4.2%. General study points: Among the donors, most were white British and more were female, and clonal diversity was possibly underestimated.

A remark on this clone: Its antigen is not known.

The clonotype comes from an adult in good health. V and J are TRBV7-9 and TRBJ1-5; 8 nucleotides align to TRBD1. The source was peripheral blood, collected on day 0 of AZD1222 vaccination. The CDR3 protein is CASSQQGAKNQPQHF. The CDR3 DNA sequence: TGTGCCAGCAGCCAGCAGGGGGCTAAAAATCAGCCCCAGCATTTT.